These T cell receptor beta chains were read from a single sample in a study of cytotoxic CD8 clonotypes in ibrutinib-treated CLL. The table came from immunoSEQ multiplex PCR; TCRdb's copy has only in-frame clones and leaves some out. The table lists 200,000 to 250,000 clones, 75% to 85% of them singletons. The source material was PBMCs, sampled after 12 months of ibrutinib treatment. The origin of the receptors is a human donor with chronic lymphocytic leukemia. Each CDR3 is given with its conserved first and last residue. Each record gives: V gene, D gene, clone size, J gene, CDR3 protein, CDR3 DNA. D genes are given only for firm matches. The size field is filled for only some rows; it gives once, few, many or a size class.

v_call: TRBV4-1; d_call: .; clone_size: few; j_call: TRBJ1-1; cdr3_aa: CASSQQAAGSTEAFF; cdr3_nt: TGCGCCAGCAGCCAACAAGCGGCAGGGAGCACTGAAGCTTTCTTT
v_call: TRBV15; d_call: .; clone_size: .; j_call: TRBJ2-1; cdr3_aa: CATSNNNGINEQFF; cdr3_nt: TGTGCCACCAGCAACAACAACGGGATCAATGAGCAGTTCTTC
v_call: TRBV5-1; d_call: .; clone_size: .; j_call: TRBJ2-2; cdr3_aa: CASSLAGTRNTGELFF; cdr3_nt: TGCGCCAGCAGCTTGGCCGGGACCCGAAACACCGGGGAGCTGTTTTTT
v_call: TRBV23-1; d_call: .; clone_size: .; j_call: TRBJ1-5; cdr3_aa: CAGHPPSPFCDQPQHF; cdr3_nt: TGCGCCGGCCATCCCCCGTCCCCTTTTTGCGATCAGCCCCAGCATTTT
v_call: TRBV27; d_call: .; clone_size: .; j_call: TRBJ2-7; cdr3_aa: CASSPISGVGLSEQYF; cdr3_nt: TGTGCCAGCAGTCCGATTAGTGGGGTGGGGCTCTCCGAGCAGTACTTC
v_call: TRBV4-1; d_call: .; clone_size: .; j_call: TRBJ1-1; cdr3_aa: CASSQLTGLNTEAFF; cdr3_nt: TGCGCCAGCAGCCAATTGACAGGTTTAAACACTGAAGCTTTCTTT
v_call: TRBV7-9; d_call: .; clone_size: .; j_call: TRBJ2-1; cdr3_aa: CASSLGGMDEQFF; cdr3_nt: TGTGCCAGCAGCTTAGGGGGGATGGATGAGCAGTTCTTC
v_call: TRBV25-1; d_call: .; clone_size: .; j_call: TRBJ2-5; cdr3_aa: CASSTGVKTQYF; cdr3_nt: TGTGCCAGCTCGACCGGGGTCAAGACCCAGTACTTC
v_call: TRBV19; d_call: .; clone_size: few; j_call: TRBJ1-5; cdr3_aa: CASSRGDQPQHF; cdr3_nt: TGTGCCAGTAGTCGGGGGGACCAGCCCCAGCATTTT
v_call: TRBV12-2; d_call: .; clone_size: .; j_call: TRBJ2-7; cdr3_aa: CAGALSATRTSSYEQYF; cdr3_nt: TGTGCAGGCGCCCTTAGCGCAACCCGGACTAGCTCCTACGAGCAGTACTTC
v_call: TRBV2; d_call: .; clone_size: .; j_call: TRBJ2-3; cdr3_aa: CASSEAATGSPSTDTQYF; cdr3_nt: TGTGCCAGCAGTGAAGCGGCTACAGGTTCCCCTAGCACAGATACGCAGTATTTT
v_call: TRBV5-4; d_call: .; clone_size: .; j_call: TRBJ2-7; cdr3_aa: CASSPGRGQRYLYEQYF; cdr3_nt: TGTGCCAGCAGCCCGGGCCGCGGGCAGCGATACTTATACGAGCAGTACTTC
v_call: TRBV5-4; d_call: TRBD2; clone_size: .; j_call: TRBJ2-2; cdr3_aa: CASSVGTTNTGELFF; cdr3_nt: TGTGCCAGCAGCGTCGGGACTACAAACACCGGGGAGCTGTTTTTT
v_call: TRBV11-2; d_call: TRBD2; clone_size: .; j_call: TRBJ2-5; cdr3_aa: CASSFRRRGFQETQYF; cdr3_nt: TGTGCCAGCAGCTTTCGTCGGCGGGGGTTCCAAGAGACCCAGTACTTC
v_call: TRBV19; d_call: .; clone_size: once; j_call: TRBJ1-5; cdr3_aa: CASSNYGGNQPQHF; cdr3_nt: TGTGCCAGTAGTAATTATGGGGGCAATCAGCCCCAGCATTTT
v_call: TRBV28; d_call: .; clone_size: .; j_call: TRBJ2-6; cdr3_aa: CASSFGAGNSGANVLTF; cdr3_nt: TGTGCCAGCAGTTTTGGGGCGGGAAACTCTGGGGCCAACGTCCTGACTTTC
v_call: TRBV11-2; d_call: .; clone_size: .; j_call: TRBJ2-7; cdr3_aa: CVSSQIQGVLYEQYF; cdr3_nt: TGTGTCAGCAGCCAAATACAGGGCGTACTCTACGAGCAGTACTTC
v_call: TRBV4-1; d_call: TRBD1; clone_size: .; j_call: TRBJ2-2; cdr3_aa: CASSLEGTGGGELFF; cdr3_nt: TGCGCCAGCAGCCTAGAAGGGACAGGGGGTGGGGAGCTGTTTTTT
v_call: TRBV25-1; d_call: .; clone_size: .; j_call: TRBJ1-6; cdr3_aa: CASSRHPQGSNSPLHF; cdr3_nt: TGTGCCAGCAGTCGCCACCCCCAGGGGTCGAATTCACCCCTCCACTTT
v_call: TRBV7-9; d_call: TRBD1; clone_size: .; j_call: TRBJ2-7; cdr3_aa: CASSPRDRTNEQYF; cdr3_nt: TGTGCCAGCAGCCCCCGGGACAGGACGAACGAGCAGTACTTC
v_call: TRBV6-5; d_call: .; clone_size: few; j_call: TRBJ1-2; cdr3_aa: CASSYFGYGYTF; cdr3_nt: TGTGCCAGCAGTTACTTCGGATATGGCTACACCTTC
v_call: TRBV5-1; d_call: .; clone_size: .; j_call: TRBJ1-2; cdr3_aa: CASSLGGQEYGYTF; cdr3_nt: TGCGCCAGCAGCTTGGGGGGGCAAGAGTATGGCTACACCTTC
v_call: TRBV19; d_call: .; clone_size: .; j_call: TRBJ2-1; cdr3_aa: CASSIDHRREDEQFF; cdr3_nt: TGTGCCAGTAGTATAGATCACCGCAGAGAGGATGAGCAGTTCTTC
v_call: TRBV29-1; d_call: TRBD2; clone_size: .; j_call: TRBJ2-2; cdr3_aa: CSVEVWAGENTGELFF; cdr3_nt: TGCAGCGTTGAAGTTTGGGCGGGGGAGAACACCGGGGAGCTGTTTTTT
v_call: TRBV11-2; d_call: TRBD2; clone_size: .; j_call: TRBJ2-7; cdr3_aa: CASSYGLAGGPSPEQYF; cdr3_nt: TGTGCCAGCAGCTACGGACTAGCGGGGGGTCCTTCCCCCGAGCAGTACTTC
v_call: TRBV4-2; d_call: TRBD2; clone_size: .; j_call: TRBJ2-1; cdr3_aa: CASSQGAGTSGRGSYNEQFF; cdr3_nt: TGTGCCAGCAGCCAAGGTGCCGGGACTAGCGGGAGGGGCTCCTACAATGAGCAGTTCTTC
v_call: TRBV27; d_call: TRBD2; clone_size: .; j_call: TRBJ2-7; cdr3_aa: CASSPGLALYEQYF; cdr3_nt: TGTGCCAGCAGCCCCGGACTAGCCCTCTACGAGCAGTACTTC
v_call: TRBV15; d_call: .; clone_size: few; j_call: TRBJ1-1; cdr3_aa: CATSRDLGGSDTEAFF; cdr3_nt: TGTGCCACCAGCAGAGATTTAGGGGGTAGTGATACTGAAGCTTTCTTT
v_call: TRBV9; d_call: .; clone_size: .; j_call: TRBJ2-3; cdr3_aa: CASSGTPTDTQYF; cdr3_nt: TGTGCCAGCAGCGGTACTCCGACAGATACGCAGTATTTT
v_call: TRBV5-1; d_call: .; clone_size: .; j_call: TRBJ2-7; cdr3_aa: CASSPDPFQRLYEQYF; cdr3_nt: TGCGCCAGCAGCCCCGACCCGTTCCAGCGGCTCTACGAGCAGTACTTC
v_call: TRBV2; d_call: .; clone_size: .; j_call: TRBJ2-3; cdr3_aa: CASSDEGLSGTQYF; cdr3_nt: TGTGCCAGCAGTGATGAGGGGTTGTCGGGTACGCAGTATTTT
v_call: TRBV27; d_call: .; clone_size: .; j_call: TRBJ2-7; cdr3_aa: CASSSPTGTSYEQYF; cdr3_nt: TGTGCCAGCAGCTCCCCAACCGGGACATCCTACGAGCAGTACTTC
v_call: TRBV11-2; d_call: TRBD2; clone_size: .; j_call: TRBJ2-5; cdr3_aa: CASSFFASGGQETQYF; cdr3_nt: TGTGCCAGCAGCTTCTTCGCTAGCGGGGGACAAGAGACCCAGTACTTC
v_call: TRBV6-5; d_call: TRBD2; clone_size: .; j_call: TRBJ2-3; cdr3_aa: CASSYSRLADTDTQYF; cdr3_nt: TGTGCCAGCAGTTACTCTCGACTAGCGGACACAGATACGCAGTATTTT
v_call: TRBV5-1; d_call: TRBD2; clone_size: .; j_call: TRBJ2-2; cdr3_aa: CASTERGGGTGELFF; cdr3_nt: TGCGCCAGCACCGAACGGGGGGGCGGAACCGGGGAGCTGTTTTTT
v_call: TRBV2; d_call: TRBD2; clone_size: .; j_call: TRBJ2-7; cdr3_aa: CASSSGLAVTYEQYF; cdr3_nt: TGTGCCAGCAGTTCGGGACTAGCGGTTACCTACGAGCAGTACTTC
v_call: TRBV11-1; d_call: TRBD1; clone_size: once; j_call: TRBJ2-7; cdr3_aa: CASSPGQGGSYEQYF; cdr3_nt: TGTGCCAGCAGCCCAGGACAGGGGGGTTCCTACGAGCAGTACTTC
v_call: TRBV27; d_call: TRBD1; clone_size: few; j_call: TRBJ1-6; cdr3_aa: CASSLLPQGYNSPLHF; cdr3_nt: TGTGCCAGCAGTTTATTACCACAGGGGTATAATTCACCCCTCCACTTT
v_call: TRBV27; d_call: .; clone_size: .; j_call: TRBJ2-3; cdr3_aa: CASSPQSLAYTDTQYF; cdr3_nt: TGTGCCAGCAGTCCGCAGAGTCTAGCCTACACAGATACGCAGTATTTT
v_call: TRBV5-1; d_call: .; clone_size: many; j_call: TRBJ1-2; cdr3_aa: CASSLWSGFNYGYTF; cdr3_nt: TGCGCCAGCTCACTTTGGTCGGGGTTCAACTATGGCTACACCTTC
v_call: TRBV9; d_call: .; clone_size: .; j_call: TRBJ2-3; cdr3_aa: CASSVAPADTQYF; cdr3_nt: TGTGCCAGCAGCGTAGCCCCAGCAGATACGCAGTATTTT